This T cell receptor beta chain stems from a study of blood T cell repertoires in COVID-19. Study at large: T cells, B-cell-depleted T cells, or PBMCs provided the cDNA or gDNA that served as material.

How the authors handled the data: Estimates of nucleated cell counts were drawn from the amplification of reference gene primers. The method was immunoSEQ multiplex PCR; TCRdb's version includes in-frame clones alone and lacks a portion of them. V and J calls and clone size come straight from that table; D and trimming were deduced from the DNA. The repertoire consists of 200,000 to 300,000 clones, with roughly 90% occurring once and the leading ten covering around 4%. CDR1 is MNHNY, CDR2 SVGAGI, per germline (reference sequence). V lost 2 bases, J lost 8 bases, and 4 bases stayed unmatched. The CDR3 is 14 amino acids.

This receptor was identified in a woman younger than 45 with acute COVID-19. The rearrangement joins TRBV6-6 to TRBJ1-2, with 11 bases matching TRBD1. Material: PBMCs or T cells enriched from blood (not recorded which). CDR3: CASSYPGTGGGYTF. The CDR3 DNA sequence: TGTGCCAGCAGTTACCCCGGGACAGGGGGAGGCTACACCTTC.